The sequence of this T cell receptor (beta chain) was determined in a study of T cell changes during pregnancy in multiple sclerosis. Produced via immunoSEQ multiplex PCR; TCRdb's table is partial and in-frame only. In the table there are some 22,000 clones, roughly 84% of which are singletons. The CDR3 has 15 amino acids. Germline assignment: CDR1 SGDLS and CDR2 YYNGEE. The V segment lost 4 bases and the J segment 8 bases; nucleotides outside the gene matches: 13. This material consisted of CD8+ T cells from peripheral blood mononuclear cells, taken before pregnancy. The chain carries TRBV9 and TRBJ1-2; 8 positions match TRBD1. This clonotype was obtained from a female donor with multiple sclerosis, enrolled in a pregnancy study. Here the CDR3 reads CASSPRGQGAGGYTF. CDR3 sequence (DNA): TGTGCCAGCAGCCCCCGTGGGCAGGGGGCCGGCGGCTACACCTTC.